Listed below are T cell receptor beta chains from one sample, sequenced in a study of molecular identifiers for immune sequencing clone quantification. TCRdb fed the PCR reads into MiXCR, producing one record per CDR3 protein. Of about half a million distinct CDR3 sequences in the sample, around 21% are singletons; the top ten hold under 0.85%. The sequencing input was naive CD8+ T cells from blood, with Jurkat cell RNA spiked in. Receptor source: a human donor in good health. Some libraries in this study had Jurkat cell RNA spiked in. The CDR3 runs from the conserved cysteine through the conserved F or W. A D gene is named only where the DNA matches it firmly. Expanded clones are given a class, and other clones once, few, many or no size at all.

d_call: TRBD1
v_call: TRBV6-2/TRBV6-3
j_call: TRBJ2-3
clone_size: many
cdr3_nt: TGTGCCAGCAGTGTCCAGGGGGCGGGAGATACGCAGTATTTT
cdr3_aa: CASSVQGAGDTQYF

d_call: NA
v_call: TRBV9
j_call: TRBJ2-7
clone_size: few
cdr3_nt: TGTGCCAGCAGCGTAGGTTCCGCCACCTACGAGCAGTACTTC
cdr3_aa: CASSVGSATYEQYF

d_call: NA
v_call: TRBV7-2
j_call: TRBJ2-7
clone_size: many
cdr3_nt: TGTGCCAGCAGCTTAGATGCTAGCGCCGACTACGAGCAGTACTTC
cdr3_aa: CASSLDASADYEQYF

d_call: NA
v_call: TRBV6-5
j_call: TRBJ1-4
clone_size: few
cdr3_nt: TGTGCCAGCAGTTACGGCAGGGACGAAAAACTGTTTTTT
cdr3_aa: CASSYGRDEKLFF

d_call: NA
v_call: TRBV29-1
j_call: TRBJ2-2
clone_size: many
cdr3_nt: TGCAGCGCTCAGGAGGGGTCCGGGGAGCTGTTTTTT
cdr3_aa: CSAQEGSGELFF

d_call: TRBD2
v_call: TRBV5-6
j_call: TRBJ2-5
clone_size: NA
cdr3_nt: TGTGCCAGCAGTGGAGTAGCTAGCGGTCAAGAGACCCAGTACTTC
cdr3_aa: CASSGVASGQETQYF

d_call: NA
v_call: TRBV2
j_call: TRBJ2-7
clone_size: many
cdr3_nt: TGTGCCAGTAGTAGGACGGCCCTCGTCTACGAGCAGTACTTC
cdr3_aa: CASSRTALVYEQYF

d_call: NA
v_call: TRBV6-5
j_call: TRBJ2-2
clone_size: many
cdr3_nt: TGTGCCAGCAGCCTCCTCCTAAACCGACAACGGGCCGGGGAGCTGTTTTTT
cdr3_aa: CASSLLLNRQRAGELFF

d_call: NA
v_call: TRBV3-1
j_call: TRBJ2-5
clone_size: few
cdr3_nt: TGTGCCAGCAGCCAAGTTTTGGGTCCGACAGTTGAGGGGGAAGAGACCCAGTACTTC
cdr3_aa: CASSQVLGPTVEGEETQYF

d_call: NA
v_call: TRBV4-1
j_call: TRBJ2-5
clone_size: NA
cdr3_nt: TGCGCCAGCAGCCAAGGTCTAGGAGGCTCGGAGACCCAGTACTTC
cdr3_aa: CASSQGLGGSETQYF

d_call: NA
v_call: TRBV27
j_call: TRBJ2-1
clone_size: many
cdr3_nt: TGTGCCAGCAGTTTCTGGGGAAGGACTTACAATGAGCAGTTCTTC
cdr3_aa: CASSFWGRTYNEQFF

d_call: NA
v_call: TRBV7-9
j_call: TRBJ1-1
clone_size: many
cdr3_nt: TGTGCCAGCTCTCAGGGGCGCATCACTGAAGCTTTCTTT
cdr3_aa: CASSQGRITEAFF

d_call: TRBD1
v_call: TRBV7-9
j_call: TRBJ2-1
clone_size: many
cdr3_nt: TGTGCCAGCAGCCCGCAGGACAGGCTTTACAATGAGCAGTTCTTC
cdr3_aa: CASSPQDRLYNEQFF

d_call: NA
v_call: TRBV7-2
j_call: TRBJ2-7
clone_size: many
cdr3_nt: TGTGCCAGCAGCCTTGGACAGTCCCTTTCCTACGAGCAGTACTTC
cdr3_aa: CASSLGQSLSYEQYF

d_call: TRBD1
v_call: TRBV4-1
j_call: TRBJ1-1
clone_size: few
cdr3_nt: TGCGCCAGCAGGCCGACAGGGTGGACTGAAGCTTTCTTT
cdr3_aa: CASRPTGWTEAFF

d_call: NA
v_call: TRBV10-3
j_call: TRBJ2-6
clone_size: many
cdr3_nt: TGTGCCATCAGTGCCAGCTCTGGGGCCAACGTCCTGACTTTC
cdr3_aa: CAISASSGANVLTF

d_call: TRBD1
v_call: TRBV30
j_call: TRBJ1-2
clone_size: NA
cdr3_nt: TGTGCCTGGAGGTGGGGACAGGGGGATTATGGCTACACCTTC
cdr3_aa: CAWRWGQGDYGYTF

d_call: NA
v_call: TRBV2
j_call: TRBJ2-7
clone_size: NA
cdr3_nt: TGTGCCAGCAGTGAAAACGGCCCTCAGGGGGGGGAGCAGTACTTC
cdr3_aa: CASSENGPQGGEQYF

d_call: NA
v_call: TRBV9
j_call: TRBJ1-5
clone_size: few
cdr3_nt: TGTGCCAGCAGCGTAGGATTTGATCAGCCCCAGCATTTT
cdr3_aa: CASSVGFDQPQHF

d_call: NA
v_call: TRBV6-2/TRBV6-3
j_call: TRBJ2-7
clone_size: NA
cdr3_nt: TGTGCCAGCAGTTACCTTATGAGGACGACGGAGACCTACGAGCAGTACTTC
cdr3_aa: CASSYLMRTTETYEQYF

d_call: TRBD1
v_call: TRBV6-2/TRBV6-3
j_call: TRBJ1-5
clone_size: many
cdr3_nt: TGTGCCAGCAGTTTCGGGACAGCTAATCAGCCCCAGCATTTT
cdr3_aa: CASSFGTANQPQHF

d_call: NA
v_call: TRBV4-3
j_call: TRBJ2-2
clone_size: many
cdr3_nt: TGCGCCAGCAGCCACGGACTGGCCCTGAACACCGGGGAGCTGTTTTTT
cdr3_aa: CASSHGLALNTGELFF

d_call: TRBD2
v_call: TRBV9
j_call: TRBJ2-3
clone_size: many
cdr3_nt: TGTGCCAGCAGCGTAGCTGGGACTAGCAGGCTTAGCACAGATACGCAGTATTTT
cdr3_aa: CASSVAGTSRLSTDTQYF

d_call: TRBD1
v_call: TRBV5-6
j_call: TRBJ1-1
clone_size: NA
cdr3_nt: TGTGCCAGCAGCGAGACAGGGGGCGCGGACACTGAAGCTTTCTTT
cdr3_aa: CASSETGGADTEAFF